This TCR beta chain was found in a study of identifying expanded T cells in peripheral blood (dated by TCRdb to between 2017 and 2020). Regarding the study in general: Four technical replicates, made by sequencing separate aliquots from the same pool of genomic DNA, were compared pairwise.

From its cysteine to its phenylalanine, the CDR3 spans 15 amino acids. Left in the record is the CDR3 DNA by itself, 45 bases read in frame from the first base. The germline V gene yields KGHSH for CDR1 and LQKENI for CDR2. Compared with germline, V lacks 5 bases and J lacks 2 bases; bases without a gene match: 5. Points the paper makes about the study in general: The authors expected that over much longer intervals, such as months to years, biological variance in healthy repertoires might increase even further. Both the number of clones called differentially abundant and the false-positive rate were significantly reduced by the beta-binomial model across all healthy-donor time intervals. Across all healthy donors, variance in clone template counts between roughly two-week samples was found to increase significantly with total template count. Approximately 1.2 differentially abundant clones were flagged by the binomial model between technical replicates, whereas about 15 and 18 were flagged over around two weeks and four weeks, respectively.

The immunoSEQ Assay, which uses bias-controlled multiplex PCR amplification of genomic DNA, was used to profile TCRbeta CDR3 regions. The original methods were these. The absolute abundance of each unique TCRbeta CDR3 region was quantified after sequences were collapsed and filtered. Two models were used to test differential abundance: a binomial model (Fisher-equivalent) and a beta-binomial model that adds time-dependent variance fitted from healthy donors. Clones with fewer than 5 combined templates were removed, and differential abundance was called for clones with a Benjamini-Hochberg FDR below 0.01. In the beta-binomial model, variance was expressed as a function of the total template count across the two samples, in the form v = (b*log(k)+a)^2. TCRdb took over this immuneACCESS table, retaining in-frame rearrangements with V and J assigned. Such tables are incomplete; in checked studies, under half of the missing clones stem from an unresolved V gene, and the remainder is unexplained. D and trimming come from the DNA, and the V and J calls and clone size come from that table. For this sample the table gives about 80,000 clones, of which 84% were detected only once. The top ten constitute about 20% of the sample.

During the collection period, no immune events, such as infections, were documented for the healthy donors. To calibrate time-dependent variance in a beta-binomial model of T-cell clone differential abundance, blood repertoires from healthy donors were used as a training cohort. The training cohort was composed of around ten healthy donors, 3 female and 7 male. The donors were between about 29 and 64 years old, with an average age of about 47 years. Whole blood, obtained from a commercial supplier, was collected from each healthy donor at three time points spaced approximately 13 days apart. For immunosequencing, genomic DNA was extracted from whole blood that had not been sorted. For this clone: Its antigen remains undetermined. Base qualities are not at hand, and no much larger clone is one base apart.

This receptor was taken from a person aged 18 to 70 in good health. Input material: blood. The sequence joins TRBV18 to TRBJ1-3, with 8 junctional bases fitting TRBD1. The CDR3: CASSSGQGPGNTIYF. The nucleotides are TGTGCCAGCTCATCTGGACAGGGCCCTGGAAACACCATATATTTT.